This TCR beta chain was captured by sequencing in a study of glioma-infiltrating T cells. Trimming left V 2 bases short and J 4 bases short, with 6 bases between. Germline V gene lookup returns CDR1 MNHEY and CDR2 SMNVEV (reference sequence). The CDR3 length is 13 residues. Study-wide results and caveats: Gliomas, especially low-grade, showed above-expected tissue-blood divergence; non-neoplastic patients showed below. Only very few CDR3 sequences appeared in both tissue and blood.

This clonotype is categorized as medium-sized. What it recognizes is unknown. Using RNA template, CDR3s of TCR alpha and beta were amplified with iRepertoire arm-PCR. Input was roughly 100-450 ng of tissue mRNA or PBMC total RNA. One entry per CDR3 protein, called by TCRdb with MiXCR from the multiplex PCR reads. The sample lists more than 20,000 distinct CDR3 sequences; roughly 25% were seen once. The chain has TRBV27 and TRBJ2-1; D gene ambiguous. The source of this sequence is a human donor with low-grade glioma or glioblastoma, undergoing nonglioma brain surgery, or in good health (not recorded which). The sample was glioma tissue, nonneoplastic brain tissue, or PBMCs (not recorded which). CDR3 nucleotides: TGTGCCAGCAGTTTACCACCATACAATGAGCAGTTCTTC. Encoded protein: CASSLPPYNEQFF.